The 4 T cell receptor beta chains reported below all come from one sample, sequenced in a study of blood T cell repertoires in COVID-19. Sequencing used immunoSEQ multiplex PCR; TCRdb keeps in-frame clones, though not all of them. Of 200,000 to 250,000 clones in the sample, 80% were seen once. Source material: peripheral blood. The receptors stem from a woman aged 70-85 years with acute or convalescent COVID-19.

The chain joins TRBV13 to TRBJ2-2; TRBD1 is a possible D gene (5 bases). Trimming left V 5 bases short and J 4 bases short, with 8 bases between. From germline, CDR1 is PRHDT and CDR2 FYEKMQ (reference sequence). The length of the CDR3 is 13 residues. CDR3: CASSPDSTGELFF. CDR3 coding DNA: TGTGCCAGCAGCCCCGACAGCACCGGGGAGCTGTTTTTT.

The CDR3 coding sequence is TGTGCCATCGGAAGAGCGGGGGGGCCCCCGGAGACCCAGTACTTC. Protein: CAIGRAGGPPETQYF. This chain joins TRBV10-3 and TRBJ2-5; 10 bases are a match to TRBD2. The CDR3 has 15 amino acids. Per germline, CDR1 ENHRY and CDR2 SYGVKD. V was clipped by 8 bases and J by 5 bases; unmatched bases: 11.

The genes are TRBV5-1 and TRBJ2-5; 12 bases line up with TRBD2. Trimming at V came to 8 bases and at J to 5 bases, leaving 7 bases not matched to a gene. The CDR3 is made up of 14 amino acids. The V gene's germline CDR1 is SGHRS and CDR2 YFSETQ. CDR3 bases: TGCGCCAGTCGCGCTAGCGGGGGGGCGGAGACCCAGTACTTC. Translated, it gives CASRASGGAETQYF.

V and J are TRBV7-2 and TRBJ2-3, with 7 positions matching TRBD2. The CDR3 has 17 amino acids. CDR1 is SGHTA and CDR2 is FQGNSA in the germline V gene. With V trimmed by 1 base and J by 6 bases, 13 bases remained unmatched. DNA for the CDR3: TGTGCCAGCAGCTTAGGACGGGGGGTGATGGCTCGGGATACGCAGTATTTT. Protein sequence: CASSLGRGVMARDTQYF.